The clone carrying this TCR beta chain was observed many times. The antigen is not known. This sample stems from a study of identical twins. Study conclusions and caveats: High-abundance cord blood beta clonotypes had fewer insertions; memory repertoires showed none. Zero-insertion results could be subject to partial confounding by invariant MAIT and iNKT cells. Models came in too low on out-of-frame TCR alpha sharing in monozygotic twins.

Germline V gene sequence: CDR1 KGHSH, CDR2 LQKENI. The CDR3 totals 14 residues. Trimming pared 2 bases from V and 1 base from J, leaving 5 bases between. TCRdb re-derived calls from the 5' RACE reads in MiXCR, one entry per CDR3 protein. The sample records hundreds of thousands of distinct CDR3 sequences, roughly 8.6% being singletons. These same records also appear under a second study, on yellow fever vaccine responses in identical twins. Per that study: Reportedly, the response of twins' T cells to the vaccine seemed partly convergent, partly personalized.

The chain recombines TRBV18 with TRBJ2-2; D gene unclear. Sequences were obtained from memory (CD45RO+) T cells sorted from blood. This receptor was identified in a woman aged 18-29 years in good health. DNA of the CDR3: TGTGCCAGCTCACCAATTCAGAACACCGGGGAGCTGTTTTTT. This encodes CASSPIQNTGELFF.